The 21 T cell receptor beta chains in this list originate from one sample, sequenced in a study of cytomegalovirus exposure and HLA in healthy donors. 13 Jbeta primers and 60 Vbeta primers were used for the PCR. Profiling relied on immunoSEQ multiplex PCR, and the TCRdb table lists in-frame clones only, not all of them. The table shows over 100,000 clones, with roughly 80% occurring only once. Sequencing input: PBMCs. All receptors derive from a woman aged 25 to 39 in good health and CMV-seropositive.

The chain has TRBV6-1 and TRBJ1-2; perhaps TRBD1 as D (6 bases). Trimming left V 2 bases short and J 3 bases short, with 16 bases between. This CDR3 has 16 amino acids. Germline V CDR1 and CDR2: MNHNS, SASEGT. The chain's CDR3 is CASSERGGGGHYGYTF. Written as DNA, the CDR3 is TGTGCCAGCAGTGAAAGGGGGGGTGGGGGACACTATGGCTACACCTTC.

The CDR3, as DNA: TGTGCCAGCGATGGGACAGCCGAAAACTACGAGCAGTACTTC. Translated, it gives CASDGTAENYEQYF. This chain joins TRBV6-1 and TRBJ2-7; 7 bases map to TRBD1. Germline CDR1 is MNHNS and CDR2 is SASEGT. CDR3 size: 14 residues. With V trimmed by 8 bases and J by 3 bases, 10 bases remained unmatched.

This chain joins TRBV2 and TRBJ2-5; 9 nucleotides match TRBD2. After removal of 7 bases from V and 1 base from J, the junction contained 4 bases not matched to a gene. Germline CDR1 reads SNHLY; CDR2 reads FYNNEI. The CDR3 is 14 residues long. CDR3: CASKASGAQETQYF. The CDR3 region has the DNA TGTGCCAGCAAAGCTAGCGGGGCCCAAGAGACCCAGTACTTC.

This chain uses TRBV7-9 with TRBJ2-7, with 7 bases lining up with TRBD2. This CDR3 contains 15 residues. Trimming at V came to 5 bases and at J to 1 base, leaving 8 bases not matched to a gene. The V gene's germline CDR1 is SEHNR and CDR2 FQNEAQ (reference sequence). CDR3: CASSPGGGGSYEQYF. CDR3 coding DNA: TGTGCCAGCAGCCCGGGCGGGGGTGGGTCCTACGAGCAGTACTTC.

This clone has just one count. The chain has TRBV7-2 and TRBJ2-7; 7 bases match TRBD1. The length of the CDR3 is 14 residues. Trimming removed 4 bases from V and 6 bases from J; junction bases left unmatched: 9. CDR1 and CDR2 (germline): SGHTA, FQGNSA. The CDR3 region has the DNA TGTGCCAGCAGCTCCTCCCCAGGGGGTTTCGAGCAGTACTTC. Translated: CASSSSPGGFEQYF.

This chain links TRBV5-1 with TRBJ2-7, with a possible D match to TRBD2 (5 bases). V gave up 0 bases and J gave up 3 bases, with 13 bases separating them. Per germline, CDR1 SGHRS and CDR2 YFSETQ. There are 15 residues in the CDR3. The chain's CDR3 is CASSLAIGSGYEQYF. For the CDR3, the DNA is TGCGCCAGCAGCTTGGCCATTGGCAGCGGCTACGAGCAGTACTTC.

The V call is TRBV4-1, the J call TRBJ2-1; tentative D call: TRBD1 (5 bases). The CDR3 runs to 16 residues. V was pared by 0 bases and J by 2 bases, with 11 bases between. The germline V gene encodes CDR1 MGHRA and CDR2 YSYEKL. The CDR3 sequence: CASSQDFQTAYNEQFF. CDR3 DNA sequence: TGCGCCAGCAGCCAAGATTTCCAGACAGCCTACAATGAGCAGTTCTTC.

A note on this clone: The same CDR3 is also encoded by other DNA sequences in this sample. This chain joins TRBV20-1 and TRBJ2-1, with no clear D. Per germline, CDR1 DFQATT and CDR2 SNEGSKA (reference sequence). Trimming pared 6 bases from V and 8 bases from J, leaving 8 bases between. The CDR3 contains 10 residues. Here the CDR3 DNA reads TGCAGTGCCAGTGGAGATGAGCAGTTCTTC. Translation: CSASGDEQFF.

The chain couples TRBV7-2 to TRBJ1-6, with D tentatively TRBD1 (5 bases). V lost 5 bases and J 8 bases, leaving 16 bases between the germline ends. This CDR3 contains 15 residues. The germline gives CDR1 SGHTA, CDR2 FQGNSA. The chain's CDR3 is CASSPLSGDYSPLHF. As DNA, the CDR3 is TGTGCCAGCAGCCCACTTTCGGGGGACTATTCACCCCTCCACTTT.

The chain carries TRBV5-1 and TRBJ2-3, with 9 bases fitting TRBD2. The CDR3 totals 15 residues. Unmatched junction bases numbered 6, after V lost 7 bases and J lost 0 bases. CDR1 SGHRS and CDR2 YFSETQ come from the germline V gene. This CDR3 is CASVAGGFSTDTQYF. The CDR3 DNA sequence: TGCGCCAGCGTGGCGGGGGGGTTTAGCACAGATACGCAGTATTTT. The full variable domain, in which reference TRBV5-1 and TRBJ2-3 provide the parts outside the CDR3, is KAGVTQTPRYLIKTRGQQVTLSCSPISGHRSVSWYQQTPGQGLQFLFEYFSETQRNKGNFPGRFSGRQFSNSRSEMNVSTLELGDSALYLCASVAGGFSTDTQYFGPGTRLTVL.

In nucleotides, the CDR3 is TGTGCCAGCAGCCTTTTCACAGATACGCAGTATTTT. It yields the protein CASSLFTDTQYF. This chain uses TRBV7-2 with TRBJ2-3; no clear D gene. V shed 5 bases and J shed 2 bases, with 5 bases lying between them. CDR1 and CDR2 from the germline V gene are SGHTA and FQGNSA. The CDR3 sequence is 12 residues long.

The chain's CDR3 is CASTRQNTEAFF. The CDR3 bases are TGTGCCAGTACCCGACAGAACACTGAAGCTTTCTTT. This rearrangement joins TRBV6-6 to TRBJ1-1; D ambiguous. Germline V gene sequence: CDR1 MNHNY, CDR2 SVGAGI (reference sequence). V lost 9 bases, J lost 1 base, and 9 bases lay in between. The CDR3 consists of 12 residues.

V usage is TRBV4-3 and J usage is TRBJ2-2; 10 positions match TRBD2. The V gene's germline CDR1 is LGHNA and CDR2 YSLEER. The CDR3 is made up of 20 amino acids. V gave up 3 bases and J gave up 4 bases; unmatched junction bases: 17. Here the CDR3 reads CASSHPSGGVDGWGTGELFF. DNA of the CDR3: TGCGCCAGCAGCCACCCTAGCGGGGGCGTGGATGGTTGGGGCACCGGGGAGCTGTTTTTT.

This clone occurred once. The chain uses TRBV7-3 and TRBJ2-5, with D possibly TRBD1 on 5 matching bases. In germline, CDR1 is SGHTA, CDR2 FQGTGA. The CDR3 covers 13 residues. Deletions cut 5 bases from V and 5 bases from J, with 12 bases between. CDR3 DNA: TGTGCCAGCAGCCGAGGACAATTGGAGACCCAGTACTTC. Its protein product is CASSRGQLETQYF.

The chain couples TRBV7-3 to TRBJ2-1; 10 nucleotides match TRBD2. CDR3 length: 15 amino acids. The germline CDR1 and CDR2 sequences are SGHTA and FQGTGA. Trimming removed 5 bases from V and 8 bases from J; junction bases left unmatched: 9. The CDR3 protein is CASSPSGGGGYEQFF. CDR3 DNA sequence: TGTGCCAGCAGCCCTAGCGGGGGAGGGGGGTATGAGCAGTTCTTC.

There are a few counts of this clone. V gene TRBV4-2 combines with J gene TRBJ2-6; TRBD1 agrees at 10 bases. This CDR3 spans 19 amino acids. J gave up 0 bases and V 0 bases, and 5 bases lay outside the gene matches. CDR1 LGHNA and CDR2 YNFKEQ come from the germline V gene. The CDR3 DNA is TGTGCCAGCAGCCAAGAGGGGACAGGGGTTCTCTCTGGGGCCAACGTCCTGACTTTC. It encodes CASSQEGTGVLSGANVLTF.

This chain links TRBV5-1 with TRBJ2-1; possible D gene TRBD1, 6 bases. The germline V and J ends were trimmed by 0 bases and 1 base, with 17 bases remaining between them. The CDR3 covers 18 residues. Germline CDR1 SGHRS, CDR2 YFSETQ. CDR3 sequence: CASSLGFGVTGSYNEQFF. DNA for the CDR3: TGCGCCAGCAGCTTGGGGTTCGGGGTTACAGGGTCCTACAATGAGCAGTTCTTC.

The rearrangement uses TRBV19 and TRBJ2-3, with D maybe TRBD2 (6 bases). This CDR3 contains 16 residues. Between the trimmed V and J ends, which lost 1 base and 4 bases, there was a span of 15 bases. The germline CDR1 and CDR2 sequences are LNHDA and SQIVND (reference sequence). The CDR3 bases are TGTGCCAGTAGTATAGGTCCCGCGGGGAGCGCAGATACGCAGTATTTT. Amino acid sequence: CASSIGPAGSADTQYF. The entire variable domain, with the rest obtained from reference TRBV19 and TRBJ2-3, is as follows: DGGITQSPKYLFRKEGQNVTLSCEQNLNHDAMYWYRQDPGQGLRLIYYSQIVNDFQKGDIAEGYSVSREKKESFPLTVTSAQKNPTAFYLCASSIGPAGSADTQYFGPGTRLTVL.

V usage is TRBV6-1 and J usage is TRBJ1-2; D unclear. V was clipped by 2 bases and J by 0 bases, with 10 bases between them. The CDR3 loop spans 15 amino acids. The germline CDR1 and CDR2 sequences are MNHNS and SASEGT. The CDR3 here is CASSEPREANYGYTF. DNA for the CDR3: TGTGCCAGCAGTGAACCACGGGAAGCTAACTATGGCTACACCTTC.

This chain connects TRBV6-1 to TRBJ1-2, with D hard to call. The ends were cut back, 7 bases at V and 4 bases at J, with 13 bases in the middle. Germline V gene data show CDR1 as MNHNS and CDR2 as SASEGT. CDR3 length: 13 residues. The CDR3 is CASTPRDIYGYTF. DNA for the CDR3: TGTGCCAGCACCCCCCGAGACATCTATGGCTACACCTTC.

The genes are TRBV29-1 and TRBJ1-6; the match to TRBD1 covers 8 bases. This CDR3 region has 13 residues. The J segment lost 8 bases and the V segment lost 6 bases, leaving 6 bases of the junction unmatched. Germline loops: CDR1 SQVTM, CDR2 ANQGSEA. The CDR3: CSVLDRVDSPLHF. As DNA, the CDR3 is TGCAGCGTACTGGACAGGGTTGATTCACCCCTCCACTTT.